These 5 T cell receptor beta chains share one sample of origin, sequenced in a study of shared clonotypes between healthy human individuals. The table came from immunoSEQ multiplex PCR; TCRdb's copy has only in-frame clones and leaves some out. The sample contains some 1,400,000 clones, roughly 96% of which appear only once. The sample was naive CD4+ T cells sorted from blood. As to subset: CD45RA+ positively selected. Receptors originate from a young man in good health.

The chain combines TRBV15 with TRBJ2-7; D possibly uses TRBD1 or TRBD2 (6 bases each). Germline V gene lookup returns CDR1 LNHNV and CDR2 YYDKDF (reference sequence). The CDR3 runs to 21 residues. V was pared by 1 base and J by 4 bases, with 32 bases between. DNA of the CDR3: TGTGCCACCAGCAGAGGGAGGGTAGGGGGGCCCGTCCTCGCGGCGGTTTACGAGCAGTACTTC. It translates to CATSRGRVGGPVLAAVYEQYF.

V gene TRBV5-5 combines with J gene TRBJ2-3; 7 bases agree with TRBD2. Losses at the gene ends were 4 bases for V and 4 bases for J; bases not matched to a gene: 6. The CDR3 is made up of 14 amino acids. Germline V lookup: CDR1 SGHKS, CDR2 YYEKEE (reference sequence). This chain's CDR3 is CASSMGGLADTQYF. CDR3 sequence (DNA): TGTGCCAGCAGCATGGGGGGGTTGGCAGATACGCAGTATTTT.

This sequence joins TRBV7-9 and TRBJ2-7, with TRBD2 as a possible D gene (6 bases). Germline V gene sequence: CDR1 SEHNR, CDR2 FQNEAQ (reference sequence). Trimming shortened V by 5 bases and J by 7 bases, and 18 bases separated the two germline ends. The CDR3 runs to 14 residues. The CDR3: CASSASGLHGEQYF. The CDR3 DNA sequence: TGTGCCAGCAGCGCAAGCGGGTTACATGGGGAGCAGTACTTC. Looking up the rest from reference TRBV7-9 and TRBJ2-7 gives the full variable domain: DTGVSQNPRHKITKRGQNVTFRCDPISEHNRLYWYRQTLGQGPEFLTYFQNEAQLEKSRLLSDRFSAERPKGSFSTLEIQRTEQGDSAMYLCASSASGLHGEQYFGPGTRLTVT.

The chain joins TRBV6-4 to TRBJ2-1, with TRBD2 as a possible D gene (5 bases). CDR3 length: 11 amino acids. The V end lost 11 bases, the J end lost 4 bases, and 9 bases lay between the germline ends. CDR1 MRHNA and CDR2 SNTAGT come from the germline V gene. The CDR3 loop is CAAGEYNEQFF. CDR3 DNA: TGTGCCGCCGGGGAATACAATGAGCAGTTCTTC.

The chain couples TRBV19 to TRBJ1-5; 9 nucleotides agree with TRBD1. The V and J ends lost 6 bases and 5 bases, in that order; junction bases with no gene match: 8. The germline V gene has CDR1 LNHDA and CDR2 SQIVND (reference sequence). The CDR3 has 15 residues. This CDR3 is CASSGGTGNDQPQHF. The DNA for the CDR3 is TGTGCCAGTAGCGGAGGGACAGGGAACGATCAGCCCCAGCATTTT.